Sequencing of this T cell receptor beta chain was carried out in a study of CD8 T cells in Susac syndrome. Study-wide results and caveats: A relatively small number of individuals underwent TCR sequencing and HLA analysis.

With regard to this clonotype: The antigen is undetermined.

Random hexamers were used to reverse transcribe an amount of about 0.5 to 1 ug RNA. An immunoSEQ multiplex PCR amplified TCR beta CDR3 over 54 Vbeta and 13 Jbeta. MiXCR, run by TCRdb on the immunoSEQ multiplex PCR reads, gives a single entry per CDR3 protein. The top ten clones hold roughly 0.1% of a sample with about 240,000 distinct CDR3 sequences, 90% to 96% of them seen once. This CDR3 has 13 residues. From germline, CDR1 is MNHEY and CDR2 SMNVEV (reference sequence). V lost 7 bases, J lost 10 bases, and 9 bases stayed unmatched. V usage is TRBV27 and J usage is TRBJ2-1; TRBD2 aligns across 8 bases. This receptor was obtained from a human donor with Susac syndrome. The sample comprised CD4+ T cells from PBMCs. The CDR3 DNA reads as TGTGCCAGCAACCCTCTGACTAGCGAGGAGCAGTTCTTC. It encodes CASNPLTSEEQFF.